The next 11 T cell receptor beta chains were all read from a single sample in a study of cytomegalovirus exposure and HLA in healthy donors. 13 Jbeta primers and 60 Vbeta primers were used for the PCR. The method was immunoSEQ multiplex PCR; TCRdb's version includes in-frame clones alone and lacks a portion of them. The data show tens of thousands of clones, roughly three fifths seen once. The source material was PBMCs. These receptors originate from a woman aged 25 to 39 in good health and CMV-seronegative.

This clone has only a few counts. The CDR3 bases are TGTGCCAGCAATGACAGGGTGAACACTGAAGCTTTCTTT. Protein product: CASNDRVNTEAFF. The chain links TRBV19 to TRBJ1-1; 7 positions match TRBD1. With 9 bases clipped from V and 0 bases from J, the junction kept 4 bases outside the gene matches. CDR1 and CDR2 from the germline V gene are LNHDA and SQIVND (reference sequence). This CDR3 spans 13 amino acids.

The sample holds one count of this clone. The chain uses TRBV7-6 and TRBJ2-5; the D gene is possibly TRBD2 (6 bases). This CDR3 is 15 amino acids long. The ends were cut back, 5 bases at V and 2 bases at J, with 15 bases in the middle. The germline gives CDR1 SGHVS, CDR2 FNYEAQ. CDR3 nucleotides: TGTGCCAGCAGCCTAACACTAGCAATTCAAGAGACCCAGTACTTC. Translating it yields CASSLTLAIQETQYF.

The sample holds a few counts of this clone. The CDR3 sequence: CASSVATPGGLGNEQFF. The DNA for the CDR3 is TGTGCCAGCAGCGTAGCTACTCCGGGGGGGCTCGGGAATGAGCAGTTCTTC. The V gene is TRBV9, the J gene TRBJ2-1, with TRBD2 matching 8 bases. The CDR3 sequence is 17 residues long. CDR1 SGDLS and CDR2 YYNGEE come from the germline V gene. The junction had 12 bases not matched to a gene; V was cut back by 0 bases and J by 7 bases.

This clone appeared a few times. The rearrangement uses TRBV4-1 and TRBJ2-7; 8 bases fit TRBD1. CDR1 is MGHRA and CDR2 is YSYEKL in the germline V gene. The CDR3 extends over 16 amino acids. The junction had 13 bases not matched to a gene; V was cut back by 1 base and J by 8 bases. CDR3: CASSQALSRGPIQQYF. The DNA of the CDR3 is TGCGCCAGCAGCCAAGCTTTGTCCAGGGGGCCAATACAGCAGTACTTC.

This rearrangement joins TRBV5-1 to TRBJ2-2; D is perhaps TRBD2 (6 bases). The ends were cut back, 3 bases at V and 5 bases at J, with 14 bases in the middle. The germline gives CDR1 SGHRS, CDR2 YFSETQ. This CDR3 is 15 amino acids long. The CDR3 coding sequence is TGCGCCAGCAGCTGGAAGGGAGGAGGGACCGGGGAGCTGTTTTTT. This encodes CASSWKGGGTGELFF.

Here the CDR3 reads CASSPRTGSYEQYF. CDR3 nucleotide sequence: TGTGCCAGCTCACCCCGGACAGGATCATACGAGCAGTACTTC. The rearrangement links TRBV18 to TRBJ2-7, with 7 positions matching TRBD1. This CDR3 contains 14 residues. Trimming removed 3 bases from V and 4 bases from J; junction bases left unmatched: 6. From germline, CDR1 is KGHSH and CDR2 LQKENI.

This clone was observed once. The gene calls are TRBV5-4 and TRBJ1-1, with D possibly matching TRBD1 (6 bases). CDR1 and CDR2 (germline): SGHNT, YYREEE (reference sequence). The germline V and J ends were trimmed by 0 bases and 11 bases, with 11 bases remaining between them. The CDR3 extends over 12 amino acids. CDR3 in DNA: TGTGCCAGCAGCTTGGACAGGGTGGAGGCTTTCTTT. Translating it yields CASSLDRVEAFF.

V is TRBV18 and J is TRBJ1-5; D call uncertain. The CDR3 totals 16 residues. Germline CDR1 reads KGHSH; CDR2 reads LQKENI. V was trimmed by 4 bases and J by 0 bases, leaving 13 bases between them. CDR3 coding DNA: TGTGCCAGCTCACTTGGGGTTAGCGTTAGCAATCAGCCCCAGCATTTT. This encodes CASSLGVSVSNQPQHF.

CDR3 nucleotide sequence: TGCGCCAGCACCCCGGTGGGGGCTGAGACCCAGTACTTC. It is translated as CASTPVGAETQYF. The chain combines TRBV5-1 with TRBJ2-5, with a possible D match to TRBD1 (6 bases). This CDR3 region has 13 residues. Trimming pared 6 bases from V and 5 bases from J, leaving 14 bases between. CDR1 and CDR2 (germline): SGHRS, YFSETQ.

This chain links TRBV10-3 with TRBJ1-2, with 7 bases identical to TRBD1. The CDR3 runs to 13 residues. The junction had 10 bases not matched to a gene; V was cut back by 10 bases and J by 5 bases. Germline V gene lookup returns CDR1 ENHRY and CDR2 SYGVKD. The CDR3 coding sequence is TGTGCCACTTCCGGGGACAGATATTATGGCTACACCTTC. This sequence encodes CATSGDRYYGYTF.

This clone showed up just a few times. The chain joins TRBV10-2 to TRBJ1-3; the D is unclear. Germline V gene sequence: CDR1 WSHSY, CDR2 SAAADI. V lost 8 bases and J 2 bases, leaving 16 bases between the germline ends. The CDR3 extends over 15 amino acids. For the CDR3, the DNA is TGCGCCAGCTGGGTTCCGGGAGTCGCTGGAAACACCATATATTTT. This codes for CASWVPGVAGNTIYF.